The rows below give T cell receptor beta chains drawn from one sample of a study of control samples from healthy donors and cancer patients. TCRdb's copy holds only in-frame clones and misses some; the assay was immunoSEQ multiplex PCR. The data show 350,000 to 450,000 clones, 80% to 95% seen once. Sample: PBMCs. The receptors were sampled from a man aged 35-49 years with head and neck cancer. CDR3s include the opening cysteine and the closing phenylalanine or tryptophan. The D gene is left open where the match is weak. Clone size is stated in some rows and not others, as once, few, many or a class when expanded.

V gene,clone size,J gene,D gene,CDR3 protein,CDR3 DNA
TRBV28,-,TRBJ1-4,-,CASSLPRRSNEKLFF,TGTGCCAGCTCCTTACCTCGCAGATCTAATGAAAAACTGTTTTTT
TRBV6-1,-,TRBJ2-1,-,CASSDTSRVF,TGTGCCAGCAGTGACACTTCGCGGGTCTTC
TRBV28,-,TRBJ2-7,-,CASSFAQLLSSYEQYF,TGTGCCAGCAGTTTCGCCCAGCTCCTTAGCTCCTACGAGCAGTACTTC
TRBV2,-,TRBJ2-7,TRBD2,CASSEQGTSGSGEQYF,TGTGCCAGCAGTGAACAAGGGACTAGCGGGAGTGGCGAGCAGTACTTC
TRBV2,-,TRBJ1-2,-,CASSPQVGNFSYGYTF,TGTGCCAGCAGTCCCCAGGTAGGAAATTTCTCCTATGGCTACACCTTC
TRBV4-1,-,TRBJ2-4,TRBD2,CASSQVWERENIQYF,TGCGCCAGCAGCCAAGTATGGGAGCGGGAGAACATTCAGTACTTC
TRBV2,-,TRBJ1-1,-,CAIVTLEGTEAFF,TGTGCCATCGTGACGTTGGAGGGGACTGAAGCTTTCTTT
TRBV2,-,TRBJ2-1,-,CASSEGVVLRVSYNEQFF,TGTGCCAGCAGTGAAGGGGTGGTTTTGCGGGTTTCCTACAATGAGCAGTTCTTC
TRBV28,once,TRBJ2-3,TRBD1,CASSLSGQVLVTSTDTQYF,TGTGCCAGCAGTTTATCGGGACAGGTTCTCGTTACTAGCACAGATACGCAGTATTTT
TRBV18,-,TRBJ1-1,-,CASSPTQVFRLDTEAFF,TGTGCCAGCTCACCAACGCAAGTCTTCCGGTTGGACACTGAAGCTTTCTTT
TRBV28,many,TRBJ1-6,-,CASSFRAETSPLHF,TGTGCCAGCAGTTTTAGGGCCGAGACCTCACCCCTCCACTTT
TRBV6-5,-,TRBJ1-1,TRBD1,CASRGTVGDTEAFF,TGTGCCAGCAGAGGGACAGTGGGGGACACTGAAGCTTTCTTT
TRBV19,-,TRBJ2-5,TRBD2,CASSMSRGVQETQYF,TGTGCCAGTAGTATGAGCCGGGGGGTTCAAGAGACCCAGTACTTC
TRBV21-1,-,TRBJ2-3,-,CASSKKAQGSGRADTQYF,TGTGCCAGCAGCAAAAAAGCCCAGGGATCAGGACGGGCAGATACGCAGTATTTT
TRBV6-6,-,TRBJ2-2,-,CASRGTDANTGELFF,TGTGCCAGCAGGGGGACGGATGCGAACACCGGGGAGCTGTTTTTT
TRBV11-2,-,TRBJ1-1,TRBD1,CASSLTGLNTEAFF,TGTGCCAGCAGCCTGACAGGGTTGAACACTGAAGCTTTCTTT
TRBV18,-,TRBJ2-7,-,CASSPEILGEQYF,TGTGCCAGCTCACCGGAGATACTAGGCGAGCAGTACTTC
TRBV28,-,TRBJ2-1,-,CASRLLGPYNEQFF,TGTGCCAGCAGGCTACTAGGGCCCTACAATGAGCAGTTCTTC
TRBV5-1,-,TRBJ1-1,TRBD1,CATNPGGGNTEAFF,TGCGCCACTAACCCAGGGGGCGGGAACACTGAAGCTTTCTTT
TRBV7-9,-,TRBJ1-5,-,CASSSTWGGNQPQHF,TGTGCCAGCAGCAGCACATGGGGGGGAAATCAGCCCCAGCATTTT